This T cell receptor (beta chain) was identified during a study of cytomegalovirus exposure and HLA in healthy donors. Vbeta (60) and Jbeta (13) primers were used in the PCR. Some clones are missing from TCRdb's copy, which holds only in-frame ones; the method was immunoSEQ multiplex PCR. The data contain around 120,000 clones, around three quarters of them seen just once; the ten biggest clones take up roughly 1.8%. Study-level points and caveats: The authors listed approximately 160 TCR beta chains as cytomegalovirus-associated. The productive fraction for most TCR beta V segments was about 87% or about 30% in an earlier analysis.

Germline CDR1 and CDR2: SNHLY and FYNNEI. The length of the CDR3 is 14 residues. V shed 8 bases and J 7 bases; nucleotides not matched to a gene: 10. This clone was seen just once. The antigen is undetermined. V is TRBV2 and J is TRBJ2-2; TRBD1 matches at 7 bases. The sequenced sample consisted of PBMCs. The TCR was taken from a woman between 50 and 59 years old in good health and CMV-seronegative. The CDR3 DNA reads as TGTGCCAGCGCAGAACAGGGGATCGGCGGGGAGCTGTTTTTT. Translating gives CASAEQGIGGELFF.